This TCR beta chain was profiled in a study of cytotoxic CD8 clonotypes in ibrutinib-treated CLL. On the study more broadly: Ten to eleven relapsed/refractory, roughly 15 treatment-naive; 17 IGHV unmutated.

In its sample, this clone was seen a few times. This CDR3 comprises 14 residues. Germline V gene lookup returns CDR1 SNHLY and CDR2 FYNNEI. J gave up 8 bases and V 9 bases, and 13 bases lay outside the gene matches. Sequenced by immunoSEQ multiplex PCR; TCRdb stores in-frame clones only, minus some. Of roughly 250,000 clones listed, around three quarters are singletons. The chain recombines TRBV2 with TRBJ2-7, with 10 bases matching TRBD2. The clonotype comes from a human donor with chronic lymphocytic leukemia. This specimen was PBMCs, taken after 24 months of ibrutinib treatment. The CDR3 region is CAREEREGPDKQYF. DNA for the CDR3: TGTGCCAGAGAAGAGCGGGAGGGCCCGGACAAGCAGTACTTC.